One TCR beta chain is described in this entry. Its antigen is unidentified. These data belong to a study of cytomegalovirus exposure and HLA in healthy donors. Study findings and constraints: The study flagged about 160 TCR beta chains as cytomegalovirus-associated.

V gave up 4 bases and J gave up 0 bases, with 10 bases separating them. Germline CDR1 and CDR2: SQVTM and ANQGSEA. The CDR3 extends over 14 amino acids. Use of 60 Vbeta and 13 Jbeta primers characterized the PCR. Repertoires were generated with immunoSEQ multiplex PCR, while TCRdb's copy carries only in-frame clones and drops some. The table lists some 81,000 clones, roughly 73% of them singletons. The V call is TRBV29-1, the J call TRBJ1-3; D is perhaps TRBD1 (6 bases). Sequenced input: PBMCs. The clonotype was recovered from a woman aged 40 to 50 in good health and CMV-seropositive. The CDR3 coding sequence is TGCAGCGTTGCGGGACACCTCTCTGGAAACACCATATATTTT. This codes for CSVAGHLSGNTIYF.